This TCR beta chain was observed in a study of post-analysis software for immune sequencing data. Across the study: In terms of disease course, relapsing-remitting, secondary progressive and progressive-relapsing multiple sclerosis were included.

This CDR3 contains 14 residues. V was shortened by 4 bases and J by 4 bases, with 13 bases between the two germline ends. As regards this clonotype: Its cognate antigen is unknown.

Study findings and constraints: The study found TRBV5-6, TRBV5-1 and TRBV20-1 among about 5 TRBV segments more frequent in patients than controls. The study found significantly lower normalized Chao1 diversity in multiple sclerosis patients than in controls.

Unique molecular identifiers were built into the TCR beta cDNA libraries. TCRdb redid the calling of the PCR reads with MiXCR, one entry per CDR3 protein. The sample includes some 700,000 distinct CDR3 sequences, approximately 59% of them seen just once. The sequence derives from a girl aged 2-10 years with multiple sclerosis. The sample comprised blood. V is TRBV12-3 or TRBV12-4 and J is TRBJ1-1; a possible D gene is TRBD1 (6 bases). The CDR3 DNA is TGTGCCAGCAGTTCCCTTAGGGGGATCACTGAAGCTTTCTTT. Encoded protein: CASSSLRGITEAFF.